This T cell receptor (beta chain) was sequenced for a study of T cells in Graves' hyperthyroidism and ophthalmopathy. Authors of the study amplified TCR beta CDR3 regions from RNA transcripts. An initial round of RT-PCR targeting the TCR CDR3 relied on the HTBI primer set. Each CDR3 protein gets one entry after TCRdb re-called the multiplex PCR reads with MiXCR. Of 400,000 to 550,000 distinct CDR3 sequences detected, approximately 15% appear once; the ten largest clones hold around 17%. There are 15 residues in the CDR3. Per the germline V gene, CDR1 is SGHTA and CDR2 is FQGTGA. V was clipped by 1 base and J by 1 base, with 10 bases between them. This clonotype was picked up many times.

The chain has TRBV7-3 and TRBJ1-1, with D unresolved. This clonotype was obtained from a woman aged 18-29 years with Graves' hyperthyroidism. Sample: blood. Here the CDR3 DNA reads TGTGCCAGCAGCTTAAATTCGCGCGGGAACACTGAAGCTTTCTTT. Translating it yields CASSLNSRGNTEAFF. The full variable domain, rest sourced from reference TRBV7-3 and TRBJ1-1, is GAGVSQTPSNKVTEKGKYVELRCDPISGHTALYWYRQSLGQGPEFLIYFQGTGAADDSGLPNDRFFAVRPEGSVSTLKIQRTERGDSAVYLCASSLNSRGNTEAFFGQGTRLTVV.